In its sample, the clone carrying this T cell receptor (beta chain) was seen a few times. The data were obtained in a study of patients and donors after allogeneic stem cell transplantation. In TCRdb, the RT-PCR reads were re-called with MiXCR into one record per CDR3 protein. The data hold some 92,000 distinct CDR3 sequences, with around 48% observed a single time. CDR1 MGHDK and CDR2 SYGVNS come from the germline V gene. The ends were cut back, 3 bases at V and 4 bases at J, with 9 bases in the middle. The CDR3 loop spans 13 amino acids. This receptor was taken from a human donor who was either an allogeneic HSCT recipient or a stem cell or donor lymphocyte infusion donor (not recorded which). It is not recorded whose cells these are; they may come from a transplant donor. The chain links TRBV25-1 to TRBJ1-1, with D maybe TRBD1 (6 bases). The specimen sequenced was blood, either unsorted or a sorted T cell fraction (not recorded which). The CDR3 spells CASSDQGPTEAFF. The DNA of the CDR3 is TGTGCCAGCAGTGACCAGGGGCCCACTGAAGCTTTCTTT. The full variable domain, completed using reference TRBV25-1 and TRBJ1-1, is EADIYQTPRYLVIGTGKKITLECSQTMGHDKMYWYQQDPGMELHLIHYSYGVNSTEKGDLSSESTVSRIRTEHFPLTLESARPSHTSQYLCASSDQGPTEAFFGQGTRLTVV.